The rows below give T cell receptor beta chains drawn from one sample of a study of T cell clones after liver transplantation. Measured with immunoSEQ multiplex PCR; TCRdb has only the in-frame clones, and not every one. This sample has 65,000 to 70,000 clones, with roughly 92% found just once. This specimen was CD4+ T cells from blood, taken about 25 months after liver transplant. Receptors originate from a human patient who received a liver transplant. A share of the T cells may be of graft donor origin. The CDR3 runs from the conserved cysteine through the conserved F or W. Fields, in order: D gene, clone size, J gene, V gene, CDR3 DNA, CDR3 protein. The D gene is left open where the match is weak. A row's size may be missing; if present it is once, few, many or a size class.

D gene: NA; clone size: NA; J gene: TRBJ2-7; V gene: TRBV7-8; CDR3 DNA: TGTGCCAGCAGCTCACAGGGTCAAGTCTCCTACGAGCAGTACTTC; CDR3 protein: CASSSQGQVSYEQYF
D gene: NA; clone size: NA; J gene: TRBJ1-4; V gene: TRBV7-9; CDR3 DNA: TGTGCCAGCAGCTTAGTGGAGGGGGCAACTAATGAAAAACTGTTTTTT; CDR3 protein: CASSLVEGATNEKLFF
D gene: NA; clone size: NA; J gene: TRBJ2-7; V gene: TRBV19; CDR3 DNA: TGTGCCAGTAGTATATTTCCAGGGATCGACGAGCAGTACTTC; CDR3 protein: CASSIFPGIDEQYF
D gene: TRBD2; clone size: NA; J gene: TRBJ2-7; V gene: TRBV12-5; CDR3 DNA: TGTGCTAGTGGTCAAAGCGGGAGATACGAGCAGTACTTC; CDR3 protein: CASGQSGRYEQYF
D gene: NA; clone size: NA; J gene: TRBJ1-5; V gene: TRBV7-9; CDR3 DNA: TGTGCCAGCAGCCCCTTACAAAGTGACCAGCCCCAGCATTTT; CDR3 protein: CASSPLQSDQPQHF
D gene: TRBD1; clone size: once; J gene: TRBJ1-2; V gene: TRBV28; CDR3 DNA: TGTGCCAGCAGTGAAGACAGGGGGAAAGGCTACACCTTC; CDR3 protein: CASSEDRGKGYTF
D gene: TRBD1; clone size: NA; J gene: TRBJ1-1; V gene: TRBV6-4; CDR3 DNA: TGTGCCAGCAGTTCTACAGGGGGAACTGAAGCTTTCTTT; CDR3 protein: CASSSTGGTEAFF
D gene: NA; clone size: NA; J gene: TRBJ1-2; V gene: TRBV20-1; CDR3 DNA: TGCAGTGCTTGGGGGTCCGTAGGCTACACCTTC; CDR3 protein: CSAWGSVGYTF
D gene: NA; clone size: NA; J gene: TRBJ2-7; V gene: TRBV2; CDR3 DNA: TGTGCCAGCAGTGAAGCTCGGGGCGGAAGCTTC; CDR3 protein: CASSEARGGSF
D gene: NA; clone size: NA; J gene: TRBJ2-7; V gene: TRBV6-1; CDR3 DNA: TGTGCCAGCAGTGAATCGGGGCGGGTCCCCTACGAGCAGTACTTC; CDR3 protein: CASSESGRVPYEQYF
D gene: TRBD1; clone size: once; J gene: TRBJ2-1; V gene: TRBV7-3; CDR3 DNA: TGTGCCAGCAGCACTGGGACAGGGCGAGAGCAGTTCTTC; CDR3 protein: CASSTGTGREQFF
D gene: TRBD2; clone size: NA; J gene: TRBJ2-2; V gene: TRBV6-1; CDR3 DNA: TGTGCCAGCAGTGAGGTAACGGGAGGCACCGGGGAGCTGTTTTTT; CDR3 protein: CASSEVTGGTGELFF
D gene: TRBD1; clone size: NA; J gene: TRBJ2-6; V gene: TRBV19; CDR3 DNA: TGTGCCAGTGGTGACAGGGCTGGGGCCAACGTCCTGACTTTC; CDR3 protein: CASGDRAGANVLTF
D gene: NA; clone size: NA; J gene: TRBJ1-1; V gene: TRBV7-9; CDR3 DNA: TGTGCCAGCAATCCCGCTTTCTTT; CDR3 protein: CASNPAFF
D gene: NA; clone size: NA; J gene: TRBJ2-1; V gene: TRBV10-3; CDR3 DNA: TGTGCCATCTCCTCAGGGGGGAGGGTCCCTGGGAGGAATGAGCAGTTCTTC; CDR3 protein: CAISSGGRVPGRNEQFF
D gene: NA; clone size: NA; J gene: TRBJ2-2; V gene: TRBV7-2; CDR3 DNA: TGTGCCAGCAGCTCAACTACAAACACCGGGGAGCTGTTTTTT; CDR3 protein: CASSSTTNTGELFF
D gene: NA; clone size: NA; J gene: TRBJ2-2; V gene: TRBV7-2; CDR3 DNA: TGTGCCAGCAGCTTAGATGGGTACACCGGGGAGCTGTTTTTT; CDR3 protein: CASSLDGYTGELFF
D gene: TRBD2; clone size: NA; J gene: TRBJ2-1; V gene: TRBV7-9; CDR3 DNA: TGTGCCAGCAGCCTCGGGACTAGCGGGAGGTCCGACAATGAGCAGTTCTTC; CDR3 protein: CASSLGTSGRSDNEQFF
D gene: TRBD1; clone size: NA; J gene: TRBJ1-2; V gene: TRBV7-9; CDR3 DNA: TGTGCCAGCAGCTTAAGACAGGGGGCAAGCTATGGCTACACCTTC; CDR3 protein: CASSLRQGASYGYTF
D gene: TRBD1; clone size: NA; J gene: TRBJ2-6; V gene: TRBV27; CDR3 DNA: TGTGCCAGCAGTCTCGGCCAGGGACAGGAGCTCTTTGAAGGCTCTGGGGCCAACGTCCTGACTTTC; CDR3 protein: CASSLGQGQELFEGSGANVLTF
D gene: NA; clone size: NA; J gene: TRBJ2-1; V gene: TRBV29-1; CDR3 DNA: TGCAGCGTTGTCGGGCTAGCCGGTCTCTACAATGAGCAGTTCTTC; CDR3 protein: CSVVGLAGLYNEQFF
D gene: TRBD1; clone size: NA; J gene: TRBJ1-1; V gene: TRBV18; CDR3 DNA: TGTGCCAGCTCCCTAAGACAGGGGGACACTGAAGCTTTCTTT; CDR3 protein: CASSLRQGDTEAFF
D gene: TRBD2; clone size: NA; J gene: TRBJ2-7; V gene: TRBV5-8; CDR3 DNA: TGTGCCAGCAGCTTGACTAGCGGGTCACCCTACGAGCAGTACTTC; CDR3 protein: CASSLTSGSPYEQYF
D gene: NA; clone size: few; J gene: TRBJ2-5; V gene: TRBV20-1; CDR3 DNA: TGCAGTGCTGGCTGGAGAGAGACCCAGTACTTC; CDR3 protein: CSAGWRETQYF
D gene: NA; clone size: NA; J gene: TRBJ2-3; V gene: TRBV9; CDR3 DNA: TGTGCCAGGGACCGGGACGGCTTTTTT; CDR3 protein: CARDRDGFF
D gene: NA; clone size: NA; J gene: TRBJ2-2; V gene: TRBV5-1; CDR3 DNA: TGCGCCAGTAGAAAACAGGGACTAAACACCGGGGAGCTGTTTTTT; CDR3 protein: CASRKQGLNTGELFF
D gene: NA; clone size: once; J gene: TRBJ2-3; V gene: TRBV19; CDR3 DNA: TGTGCCAGTAGTATCCCCGGGGGCACAGATACGCAGTATTTT; CDR3 protein: CASSIPGGTDTQYF
D gene: NA; clone size: NA; J gene: TRBJ1-3; V gene: TRBV5-1; CDR3 DNA: TGCGCCAGCAGCCCATGGACGCAGAGCTCTGGAAACACCATATATTTT; CDR3 protein: CASSPWTQSSGNTIYF
D gene: NA; clone size: NA; J gene: TRBJ1-3; V gene: TRBV2; CDR3 DNA: TGTGCCAGCAGTGAATTGGGACCCGGCTCTGGAAACACCATATATTTT; CDR3 protein: CASSELGPGSGNTIYF
D gene: TRBD1; clone size: NA; J gene: TRBJ2-6; V gene: TRBV19; CDR3 DNA: TGTGCCAGTAGCCGTGGTGGGACAGGGAGCTCTGGGGCCAACGTCCTGACTTTC; CDR3 protein: CASSRGGTGSSGANVLTF
D gene: NA; clone size: NA; J gene: TRBJ2-7; V gene: TRBV2; CDR3 DNA: TGTGCCAGCAGGGAAGTCTCCTACGAGCAGTACTTC; CDR3 protein: CASREVSYEQYF
D gene: NA; clone size: NA; J gene: TRBJ2-1; V gene: TRBV18; CDR3 DNA: TGTGCCAGCTCACCACCCTTCGTTGCTAGTTTGACCTACAATGAGCAGTTCTTC; CDR3 protein: CASSPPFVASLTYNEQFF
D gene: NA; clone size: NA; J gene: TRBJ2-4; V gene: TRBV28; CDR3 DNA: TGTGCCAGCAGTTCCTGGGGACTGACGTTAGCCAAAAACATTCAGTACTTC; CDR3 protein: CASSSWGLTLAKNIQYF
D gene: TRBD1; clone size: once; J gene: TRBJ2-1; V gene: TRBV18; CDR3 DNA: TGTGCCAGCTCACCACGTCGGGACAGGGAATACAATGAGCAGTTCTTC; CDR3 protein: CASSPRRDREYNEQFF
D gene: NA; clone size: NA; J gene: TRBJ2-1; V gene: TRBV28; CDR3 DNA: TGTGCCACCCACGGGTCGGGTCCACCTCCCAATGAGCAGTTCTTC; CDR3 protein: CATHGSGPPPNEQFF
D gene: TRBD2; clone size: NA; J gene: TRBJ2-1; V gene: TRBV25-1; CDR3 DNA: TGTGCCAGCAGTGAGTACGGCGGGAGACCTTACAATGAGCAGTTCTTC; CDR3 protein: CASSEYGGRPYNEQFF
D gene: NA; clone size: NA; J gene: TRBJ2-2; V gene: TRBV9; CDR3 DNA: TGTGCCAGCAACAGAGGACTCGCGGGGGCGGACGGGGAGCTGTTTTTT; CDR3 protein: CASNRGLAGADGELFF
D gene: TRBD1; clone size: once; J gene: TRBJ1-1; V gene: TRBV5-8; CDR3 DNA: TGTGCCAGCAGCTTTCGACAGGGAAAGGCTGAAGCTTTCTTT; CDR3 protein: CASSFRQGKAEAFF
D gene: TRBD1; clone size: NA; J gene: TRBJ2-7; V gene: TRBV5-4; CDR3 DNA: TGTGCCAGCAGCCGCCGAAGACCGGGACAGGCCTACGAGCAGTACTTC; CDR3 protein: CASSRRRPGQAYEQYF
D gene: TRBD1; clone size: NA; J gene: TRBJ1-2; V gene: TRBV29-1; CDR3 DNA: TGCAGCGTTGAAAGGACGCTCGGACAGGGGATATATGGCTACACCTTC; CDR3 protein: CSVERTLGQGIYGYTF
D gene: TRBD2; clone size: NA; J gene: TRBJ2-1; V gene: TRBV28; CDR3 DNA: TGTGCCAGCACTATTGCGACTAGCGGGTCCTACAATGAGCAGTTCTTC; CDR3 protein: CASTIATSGSYNEQFF